This TCR beta chain emerged from a study of blood T cells in healthy people across ages. J lost 4 bases, V lost 3 bases, and 6 bases had no gene match. The germline V gene encodes CDR1 MRHNA and CDR2 SNTAGT. This CDR3 spans 15 amino acids. The second PCR ran roughly 6 to 12 cycles with a sample-barcoded 5' primer and J-beta primers. There were at least 2.5 million CDR3-containing paired-end reads obtained from each sample. TCRdb reprocessed the 5' RACE reads with MiXCR, giving one entry per CDR3 protein. This sample carries about 970,000 distinct CDR3 sequences, 45% to 60% of them seen once, and the ten largest clones take around a fifth. Healthy Caucasians from Russia aged roughly 6 to 95 served as donors.

The V call is TRBV6-4, the J call TRBJ2-3, with TRBD1 identical over 8 bases. Sample: blood. The receptor was isolated from a woman aged 55 to 70 in good health. CDR3 nucleotide sequence: TGTGCCAGCAGTGAACAACAGGGGGGCGCAGATACGCAGTATTTT. Protein product: CASSEQQGGADTQYF.